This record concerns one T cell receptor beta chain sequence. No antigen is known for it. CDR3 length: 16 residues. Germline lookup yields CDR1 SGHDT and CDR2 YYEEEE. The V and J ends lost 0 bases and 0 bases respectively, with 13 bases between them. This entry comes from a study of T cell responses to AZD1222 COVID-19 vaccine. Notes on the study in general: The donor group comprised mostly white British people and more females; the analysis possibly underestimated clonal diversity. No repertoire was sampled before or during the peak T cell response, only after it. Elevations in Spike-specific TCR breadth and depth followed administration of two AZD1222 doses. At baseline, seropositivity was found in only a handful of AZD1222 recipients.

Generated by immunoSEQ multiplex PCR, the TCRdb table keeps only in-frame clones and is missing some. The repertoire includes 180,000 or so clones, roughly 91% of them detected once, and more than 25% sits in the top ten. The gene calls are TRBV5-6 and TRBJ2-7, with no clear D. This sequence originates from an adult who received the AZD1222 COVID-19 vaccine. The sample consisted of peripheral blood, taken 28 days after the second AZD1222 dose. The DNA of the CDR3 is TGTGCCAGCAGCTTGGCGGCGGACGGCAGCTCCTACGAGCAGTACTTC. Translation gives CASSLAADGSSYEQYF.